Listed below are T cell receptor beta chains from one sample, sequenced in a study of vaccination and CD4 T cells after COVID-19. TCRdb re-derived calls from the PCR reads in MiXCR, one entry per CDR3 protein. This sample has 21,000 or so distinct CDR3 sequences, with around 58% found just once. The sequencing used CD4+ T cells from blood, collected before SARS-CoV-2 vaccination. These receptors all stem from a human donor who had recovered from COVID-19. CDR3s include the opening cysteine and the closing phenylalanine or tryptophan. D genes are given only for firm matches. A clone size is listed for some rows: how often the clone was seen (once, few, many), or a class if it is expanded.

size: -; V: TRBV2; J: TRBJ1-2; D: -; DNA: TGTGCCAGCAGTGAACTGGCAGGCAGTAACTATGGCTACACCTTC; CDR3: CASSELAGSNYGYTF
size: few; V: TRBV27; J: TRBJ1-1; D: TRBD1; DNA: TGTGCCAGCAGTTTCCTCGTCCCGGGACAGGGACCCAGGACTGAAGCTTTCTTT; CDR3: CASSFLVPGQGPRTEAFF
size: few; V: TRBV20-1; J: TRBJ1-3; D: -; DNA: TGCAGTGCTAGACCCGGGGGATCTGGAAACACCATATATTTT; CDR3: CSARPGGSGNTIYF
size: -; V: TRBV11-2; J: TRBJ1-6; D: TRBD1; DNA: TGTGCCAGCAGCTCCCGGACAGGGTTTTCACCCCTCCACTTT; CDR3: CASSSRTGFSPLHF
size: -; V: TRBV20-1; J: TRBJ2-3; D: TRBD2; DNA: TGCAGTGCTAACCGCCAAAAAGGACTAGTCAACCCAGATACGCAGTATTTT; CDR3: CSANRQKGLVNPDTQYF
size: once; V: TRBV20-1; J: TRBJ2-6; D: -; DNA: TGCAGTGCTGACACGGGACCAGCGGCAGGGGCCAACGTCCTGACTTTC; CDR3: CSADTGPAAGANVLTF
size: -; V: TRBV28; J: TRBJ2-7; D: -; DNA: TGTGCCAGCAGTTTAACGGACAGCGAGCAGTACTTC; CDR3: CASSLTDSEQYF
size: -; V: TRBV6-1; J: TRBJ1-6; D: -; DNA: TGTGCCAGCAAACCGACTGGCGGGGACCGCCTCCACTTT; CDR3: CASKPTGGDRLHF
size: -; V: TRBV2; J: TRBJ1-5; D: TRBD1; DNA: TGTGCCAGCGGAGGAACAGGGGGTAATCAGCCCCAGCATTTT; CDR3: CASGGTGGNQPQHF
size: -; V: TRBV6-2/TRBV6-3; J: TRBJ2-5; D: TRBD2; DNA: TGTGCCAGCAGTTACCGGGAGGGAGGGAAGACCCAGTACTTC; CDR3: CASSYREGGKTQYF
size: -; V: TRBV5-5; J: TRBJ2-1; D: -; DNA: TGTGCCAGCAGCTTGGTCTATCGGGGAGGAGGTGAGCAGTTCTTC; CDR3: CASSLVYRGGGEQFF
size: -; V: TRBV21-1; J: TRBJ2-7; D: -; DNA: TGTGCCAGCAGCAAAGCTCCTCTACTAGCGGGAGTTGTAGAGCAGTACTTC; CDR3: CASSKAPLLAGVVEQYF
size: few; V: TRBV6-1; J: TRBJ2-7; D: -; DNA: TGTGCCAGCAAGGACGAGCAGTACTTC; CDR3: CASKDEQYF
size: few; V: TRBV24-1; J: TRBJ1-2; D: TRBD1; DNA: TGTGCCACCAGTGATTTGTTGCCGGGACAGGGGTTTCGCTACACCTTC; CDR3: CATSDLLPGQGFRYTF
size: once; V: TRBV12-3/TRBV12-4; J: TRBJ1-1; D: -; DNA: TGTGCCAGCAGTTTTAGGACAGTTGAAGCTTTCTTT; CDR3: CASSFRTVEAFF
size: -; V: TRBV5-1; J: TRBJ1-5; D: -; DNA: TGCGCCAGCAGTGAAGGGCGGGATCAGCCCCAGCATTTT; CDR3: CASSEGRDQPQHF
size: -; V: TRBV20-1; J: TRBJ1-2; D: TRBD1; DNA: TGCAGTGCTAGAGATCCTTCAGGGGGCGGAGAAGCTTATGGCTACACCTTC; CDR3: CSARDPSGGGEAYGYTF
size: few; V: TRBV20-1; J: TRBJ2-5; D: -; DNA: TGCAGTGCTAGACACGACAGAGAAGAGACCCAGTACTTC; CDR3: CSARHDREETQYF
size: -; V: TRBV20-1; J: TRBJ2-7; D: -; DNA: TGCAGTGCTAGCCCGGCTTCCGGTTACGAGCAGTACTTC; CDR3: CSASPASGYEQYF
size: -; V: TRBV7-8; J: TRBJ2-3; D: -; DNA: TGTGCCAGCAGCCGATCTAGGGTGAAGCAGTATTTT; CDR3: CASSRSRVKQYF
size: -; V: TRBV19; J: TRBJ2-5; D: -; DNA: TGTGCCAGTAGTGGGGCCTTGAGGACCCAGTACTTC; CDR3: CASSGALRTQYF
size: few; V: TRBV20-1; J: TRBJ1-4; D: -; DNA: TGCAGTGCTACCTGGGAGCGTGAAAAACTGTTTTTT; CDR3: CSATWEREKLFF
size: -; V: TRBV6-2/TRBV6-3; J: TRBJ1-5; D: TRBD1; DNA: TGTGCCAGCACTCTGACAGGGGGCAGTGGTCAGCCCCAGCATTTT; CDR3: CASTLTGGSGQPQHF
size: -; V: TRBV6-5; J: TRBJ2-7; D: -; DNA: TGTGCCAGCAGTTACTACGAGCAGTACTTC; CDR3: CASSYYEQYF
size: -; V: TRBV20-1; J: TRBJ2-5; D: -; DNA: TGCAGTGCAGCTAGCGACCAAGAGACCCAGTACTTC; CDR3: CSAASDQETQYF
size: few; V: TRBV19; J: TRBJ1-6; D: -; DNA: TGTGCCAGTAGTATGACAGGAGGAGCACCCCTCCACTTT; CDR3: CASSMTGGAPLHF
size: -; V: TRBV20-1; J: TRBJ2-7; D: TRBD2; DNA: TGCAGTGCCACACGACTAGCGGGAGGGGCTGACGAGCAGTACTTC; CDR3: CSATRLAGGADEQYF
size: -; V: TRBV7-2; J: TRBJ2-1; D: -; DNA: TGTGCCAGCAGCTTAGCTTTTAGTTCCTACAATGAGCAGTTCTTC; CDR3: CASSLAFSSYNEQFF
size: -; V: TRBV28; J: TRBJ1-2; D: -; DNA: TGTGCCAGCAGTTCTGACCGGGGCTACACCTTC; CDR3: CASSSDRGYTF
size: few; V: TRBV29-1; J: TRBJ1-2; D: -; DNA: TGCAGCGCAGATGGCTACACCTTC; CDR3: CSADGYTF
size: -; V: TRBV20-1; J: TRBJ2-5; D: -; DNA: TGCAGTGCTAGAGATCAAGGGGTAGTCCTGTCAGAGACCCAGTACTTC; CDR3: CSARDQGVVLSETQYF
size: few; V: TRBV7-2; J: TRBJ2-5; D: TRBD2; DNA: TGTGCCAGCAGCCCCGACGCGGGAGCTGAGACCCAGTACTTC; CDR3: CASSPDAGAETQYF
size: -; V: TRBV10-3; J: TRBJ2-2; D: -; DNA: TGTGCCATCAGTGAGGAGGGCCGATCCACCGGGGAGCTGTTTTTT; CDR3: CAISEEGRSTGELFF
size: -; V: TRBV28; J: TRBJ1-2; D: -; DNA: TGTGCCAGCAGTTTCCCTTGGGGCTATGGCTACACCTTC; CDR3: CASSFPWGYGYTF
size: -; V: TRBV27; J: TRBJ2-3; D: -; DNA: TGTGCCAGCAAGGCGGAAATCACAGATACGCAGTATTTT; CDR3: CASKAEITDTQYF
size: few; V: TRBV19; J: TRBJ2-1; D: -; DNA: TGTGCCAGTAGTATCATCGGTAGGGGGAAGATCAATGAGCAGTTCTTC; CDR3: CASSIIGRGKINEQFF
size: -; V: TRBV20-1; J: TRBJ1-6; D: -; DNA: TGCAGTGCTAGGCCGGGGGCAAATTATTCCGGAAATTCACCCCTCCACTTT; CDR3: CSARPGANYSGNSPLHF
size: -; V: TRBV9; J: TRBJ2-4; D: -; DNA: TGTGCCAGCAGCGTAGAGCCGATAACAGGGAACATTCAGTACTTC; CDR3: CASSVEPITGNIQYF
size: -; V: TRBV20-1; J: TRBJ2-1; D: -; DNA: TGCAGTGCCCGCGGGAACTCCTACAATGAGCAGTTCTTC; CDR3: CSARGNSYNEQFF
size: -; V: TRBV10-3; J: TRBJ2-1; D: TRBD2; DNA: TGTGCCATCAACCCTGGACTAGCGGGAGGGCCCAATGAGCAGTTCTTC; CDR3: CAINPGLAGGPNEQFF
size: -; V: TRBV5-1; J: TRBJ1-1; D: -; DNA: TGCGCCAGCAGCTTGTTTCAGGGGCGGTTTGGTGAAGCTTTCTTT; CDR3: CASSLFQGRFGEAFF
size: once; V: TRBV19; J: TRBJ2-1; D: TRBD2; DNA: TGTGCCAGTAGTATAGTCGGACTAGCGGGAGCGAATTACAATGAGCAGTTCTTC; CDR3: CASSIVGLAGANYNEQFF
size: -; V: TRBV4-1; J: TRBJ2-2; D: -; DNA: TGCGCCAGCAGCCAAGAACTTGGGGAGCTGTTTTTT; CDR3: CASSQELGELFF
size: -; V: TRBV7-2; J: TRBJ2-5; D: TRBD1; DNA: TGTGCCAGCAGCTCGGACAGGGGAGCGACCCAGTACTTC; CDR3: CASSSDRGATQYF
size: -; V: TRBV20-1; J: TRBJ2-2; D: -; DNA: TGCAGTGCTAGTTCGGGACCGCCGACCGGGGAGCTGTTTTTT; CDR3: CSASSGPPTGELFF
size: -; V: TRBV6-1; J: TRBJ2-7; D: TRBD2; DNA: TGTGCCAGCAGGAGAAGCGATGGGGCGGGAGTTGGCGAGCAGTACTTC; CDR3: CASRRSDGAGVGEQYF
size: -; V: TRBV20-1; J: TRBJ2-1; D: -; DNA: TGCAGTGCTACTAGACAGCACAATGAGCAGTTCTTC; CDR3: CSATRQHNEQFF
size: -; V: TRBV6-1; J: TRBJ2-1; D: -; DNA: TGTGCCAGCAGTCGGGCGGGTTTCAATGAGCAGTTCTTC; CDR3: CASSRAGFNEQFF